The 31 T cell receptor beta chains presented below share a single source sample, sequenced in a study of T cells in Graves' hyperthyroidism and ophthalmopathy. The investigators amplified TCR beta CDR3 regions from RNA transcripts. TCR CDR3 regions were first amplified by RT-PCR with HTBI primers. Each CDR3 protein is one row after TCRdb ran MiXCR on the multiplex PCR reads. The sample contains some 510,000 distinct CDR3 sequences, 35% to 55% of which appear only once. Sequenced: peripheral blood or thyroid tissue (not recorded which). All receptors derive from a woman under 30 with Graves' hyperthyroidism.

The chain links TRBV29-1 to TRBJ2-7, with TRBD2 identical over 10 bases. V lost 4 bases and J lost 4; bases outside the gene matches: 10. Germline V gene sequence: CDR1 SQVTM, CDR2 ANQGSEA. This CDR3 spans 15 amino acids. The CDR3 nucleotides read TGCAGCGTTGTCACTAGCGGGACTAGCCCATACGAGCAGTACTTC. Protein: CSVVTSGTSPYEQYF.

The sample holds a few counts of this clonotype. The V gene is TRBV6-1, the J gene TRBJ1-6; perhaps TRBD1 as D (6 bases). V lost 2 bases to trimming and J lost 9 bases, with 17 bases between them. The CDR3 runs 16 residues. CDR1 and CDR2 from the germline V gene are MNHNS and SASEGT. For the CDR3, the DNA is TGTGCCAGCAGTGAACTACCGGGACATAGCAGTTCACCCCTCCACTTT. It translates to CASSELPGHSSSPLHF.

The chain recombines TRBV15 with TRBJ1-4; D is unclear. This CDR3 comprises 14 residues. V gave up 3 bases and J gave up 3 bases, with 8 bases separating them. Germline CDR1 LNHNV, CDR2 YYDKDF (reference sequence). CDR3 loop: CATSRMYANEKLFF. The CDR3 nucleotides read TGTGCCACCAGCAGGATGTATGCTAATGAAAAACTGTTTTTT.

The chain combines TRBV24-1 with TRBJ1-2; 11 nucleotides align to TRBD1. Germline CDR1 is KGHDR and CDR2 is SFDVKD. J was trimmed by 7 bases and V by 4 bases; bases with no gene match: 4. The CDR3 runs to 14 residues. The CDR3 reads CATSDWTGGFGYTF. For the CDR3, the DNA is TGTGCCACCAGTGACTGGACAGGGGGCTTTGGCTACACCTTC.

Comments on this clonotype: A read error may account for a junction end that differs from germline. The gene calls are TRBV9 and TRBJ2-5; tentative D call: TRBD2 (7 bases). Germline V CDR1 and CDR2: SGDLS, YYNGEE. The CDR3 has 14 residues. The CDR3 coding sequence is TGTCCCAGCAGCGCCCCGAGGGGGGGGGAGACCCAGTACTTC. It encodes CPSSAPRGGETQYF. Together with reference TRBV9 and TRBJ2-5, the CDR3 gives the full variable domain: DSGVTQTPKHLITATGQRVTLRCSPRSGDLSVYWYQQSLDQGLQFLIQYYNGEERAKGNILERFSAQQFPDLHSELNLSSLELGDSALYFCPSSAPRGGETQYFGPGTRLLVL.

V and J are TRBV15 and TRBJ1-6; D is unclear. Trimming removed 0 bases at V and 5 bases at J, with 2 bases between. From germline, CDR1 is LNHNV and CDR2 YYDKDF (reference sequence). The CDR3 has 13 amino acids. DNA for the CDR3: TGTGCCACCAGCAGAGATAATAATTCACCCCTCCACTTT. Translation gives CATSRDNNSPLHF.

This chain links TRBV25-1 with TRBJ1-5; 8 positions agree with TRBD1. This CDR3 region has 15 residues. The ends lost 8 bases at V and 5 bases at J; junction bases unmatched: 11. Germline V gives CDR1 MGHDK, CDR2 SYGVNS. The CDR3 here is CASSEDREGYQPQHF. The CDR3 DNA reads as TGTGCCAGCTCGGAGGACAGGGAGGGCTATCAGCCCCAGCATTTT.

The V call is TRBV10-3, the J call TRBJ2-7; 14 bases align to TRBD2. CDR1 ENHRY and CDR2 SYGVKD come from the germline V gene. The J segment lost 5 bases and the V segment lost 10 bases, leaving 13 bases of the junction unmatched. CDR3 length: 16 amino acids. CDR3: CASSQAGGLAGDEQYF. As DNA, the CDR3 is TGTGCCAGCAGCCAAGCCGGGGGACTAGCGGGAGACGAGCAGTACTTC.

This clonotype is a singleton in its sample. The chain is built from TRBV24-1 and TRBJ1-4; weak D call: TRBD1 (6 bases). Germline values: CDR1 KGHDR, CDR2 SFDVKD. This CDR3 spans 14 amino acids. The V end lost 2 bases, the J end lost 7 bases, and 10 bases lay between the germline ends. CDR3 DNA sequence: TGTGCCACCAGTGATTGGGACACCGTTGAAAAACTGTTTTTT. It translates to CATSDWDTVEKLFF.

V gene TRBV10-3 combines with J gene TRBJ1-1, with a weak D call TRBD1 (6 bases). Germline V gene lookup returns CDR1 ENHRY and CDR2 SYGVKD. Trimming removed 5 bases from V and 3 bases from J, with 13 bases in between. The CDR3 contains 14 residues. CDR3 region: CAISPGVGDTEAFF. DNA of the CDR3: TGTGCCATCAGTCCAGGGGTTGGAGACACTGAAGCTTTCTTT.

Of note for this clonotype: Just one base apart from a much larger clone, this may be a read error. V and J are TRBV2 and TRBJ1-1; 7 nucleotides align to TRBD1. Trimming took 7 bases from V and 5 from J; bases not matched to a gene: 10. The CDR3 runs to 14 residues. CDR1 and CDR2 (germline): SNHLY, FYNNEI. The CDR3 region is CASTGRTGKTEAFF. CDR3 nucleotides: TGTGCCAGCACGGGAAGGACAGGTAAAACTGAAGCTTTCTTT.

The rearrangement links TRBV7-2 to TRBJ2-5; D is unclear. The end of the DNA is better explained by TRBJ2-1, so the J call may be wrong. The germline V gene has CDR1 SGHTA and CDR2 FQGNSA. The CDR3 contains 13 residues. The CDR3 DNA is TGTGCCAGCAGCTCTACTCTGAACAATGAGCAGTTCTTC. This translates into CASSSTLNNEQFF.

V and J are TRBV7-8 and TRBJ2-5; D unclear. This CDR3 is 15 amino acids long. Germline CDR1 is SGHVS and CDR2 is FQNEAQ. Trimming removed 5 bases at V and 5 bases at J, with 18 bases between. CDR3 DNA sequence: TGTGCCAGCAGCCAAGGCTCGAGCAGGCCTGAGACCCAGTACTTC. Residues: CASSQGSSRPETQYF.

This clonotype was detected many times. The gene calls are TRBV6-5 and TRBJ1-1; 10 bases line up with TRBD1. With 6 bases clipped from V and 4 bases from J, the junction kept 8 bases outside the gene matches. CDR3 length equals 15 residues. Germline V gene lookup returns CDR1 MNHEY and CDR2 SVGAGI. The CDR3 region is CASRRTGGEVTEAFF. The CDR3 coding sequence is TGTGCCAGCAGACGGACAGGGGGGGAAGTCACTGAAGCTTTCTTT.

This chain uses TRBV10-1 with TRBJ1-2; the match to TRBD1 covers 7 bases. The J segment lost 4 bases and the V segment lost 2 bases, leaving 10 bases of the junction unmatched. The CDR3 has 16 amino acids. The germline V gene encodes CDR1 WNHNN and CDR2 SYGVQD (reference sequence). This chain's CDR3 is CASSEGRGTVTYGYTF. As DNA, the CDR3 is TGCGCCAGCAGTGAGGGCAGGGGGACAGTTACCTATGGCTACACCTTC.

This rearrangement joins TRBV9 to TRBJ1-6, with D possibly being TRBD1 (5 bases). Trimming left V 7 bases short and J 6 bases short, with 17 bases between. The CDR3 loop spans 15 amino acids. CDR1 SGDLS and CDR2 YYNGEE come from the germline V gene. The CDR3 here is CASSPSRQLNSPLHF. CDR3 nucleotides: TGTGCCAGCTCACCATCGCGACAGCTTAATTCACCCCTCCACTTT.

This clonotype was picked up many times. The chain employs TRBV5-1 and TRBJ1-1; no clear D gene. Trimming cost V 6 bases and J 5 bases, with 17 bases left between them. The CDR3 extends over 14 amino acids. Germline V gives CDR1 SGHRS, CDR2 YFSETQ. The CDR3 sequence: CASTSQPGWTEAFF. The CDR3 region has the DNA TGCGCCAGCACCTCACAGCCTGGGTGGACTGAAGCTTTCTTT.

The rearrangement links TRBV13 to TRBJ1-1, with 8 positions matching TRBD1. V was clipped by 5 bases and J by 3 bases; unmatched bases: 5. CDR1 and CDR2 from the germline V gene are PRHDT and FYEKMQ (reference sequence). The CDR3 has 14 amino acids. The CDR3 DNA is TGTGCCAGCAGCATCAGGGGGCTGTACACTGAAGCTTTCTTT. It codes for CASSIRGLYTEAFF.

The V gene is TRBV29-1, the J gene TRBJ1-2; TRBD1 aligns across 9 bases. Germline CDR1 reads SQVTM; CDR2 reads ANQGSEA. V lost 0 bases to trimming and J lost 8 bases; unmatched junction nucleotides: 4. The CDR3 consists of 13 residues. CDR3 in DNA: TGCAGCGTTGAAGATCGACAGGGGGAGGGCTACACCTTC. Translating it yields CSVEDRQGEGYTF.

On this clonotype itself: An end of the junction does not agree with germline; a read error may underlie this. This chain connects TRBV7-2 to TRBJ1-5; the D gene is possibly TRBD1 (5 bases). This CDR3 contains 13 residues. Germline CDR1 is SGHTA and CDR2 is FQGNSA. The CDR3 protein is CASSPGQSQPQHF. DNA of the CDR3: TGCGCCAGCAGCCCCGGACAATCCCAGCCCCAGCATTTT.

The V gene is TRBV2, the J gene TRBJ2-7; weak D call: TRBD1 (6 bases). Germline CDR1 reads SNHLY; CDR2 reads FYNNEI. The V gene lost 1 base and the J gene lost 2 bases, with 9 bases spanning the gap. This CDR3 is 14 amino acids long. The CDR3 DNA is TGTGCCAGCAGTGAAGGCAGGGGCCCCTACGAGCAGTACTTC. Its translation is CASSEGRGPYEQYF.

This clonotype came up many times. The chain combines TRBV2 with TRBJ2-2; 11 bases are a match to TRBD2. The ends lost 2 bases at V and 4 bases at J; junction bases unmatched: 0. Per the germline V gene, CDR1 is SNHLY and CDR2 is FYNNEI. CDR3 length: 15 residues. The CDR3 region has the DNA TGTGCCAGCAGTGAAACTAGCGGGAGCACCGGGGAGCTGTTTTTT. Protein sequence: CASSETSGSTGELFF. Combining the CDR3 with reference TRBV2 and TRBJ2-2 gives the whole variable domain EPEVTQTPSHQVTQMGQEVILRCVPISNHLYFYWYRQILGQKVEFLVSFYNNEISEKSEIFDDQFSVERPDGSNFTLKIRSTKLEDSAMYFCASSETSGSTGELFFGEGSRLTVL.

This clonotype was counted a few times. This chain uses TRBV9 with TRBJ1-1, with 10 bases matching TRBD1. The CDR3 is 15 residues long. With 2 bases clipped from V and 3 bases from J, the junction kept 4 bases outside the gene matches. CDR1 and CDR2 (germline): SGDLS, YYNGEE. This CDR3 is CASSVGDRGYTEAFF. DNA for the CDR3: TGTGCCAGCAGCGTGGGGGACAGGGGATACACTGAAGCTTTCTTT.

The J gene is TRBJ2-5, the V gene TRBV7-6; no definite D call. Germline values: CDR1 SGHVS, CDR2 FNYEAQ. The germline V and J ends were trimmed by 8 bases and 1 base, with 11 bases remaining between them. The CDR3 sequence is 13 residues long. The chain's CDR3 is CASSPESQETQYF. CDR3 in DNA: TGTGCCAGCTCTCCCGAATCCCAAGAGACCCAGTACTTC.

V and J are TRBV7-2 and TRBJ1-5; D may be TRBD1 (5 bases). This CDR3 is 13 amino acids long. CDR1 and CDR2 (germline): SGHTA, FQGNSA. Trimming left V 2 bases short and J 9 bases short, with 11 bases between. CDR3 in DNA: TGTGCCAGCAGCTTATCGGGGGATCGGCCCCAGCATTTT. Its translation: CASSLSGDRPQHF.

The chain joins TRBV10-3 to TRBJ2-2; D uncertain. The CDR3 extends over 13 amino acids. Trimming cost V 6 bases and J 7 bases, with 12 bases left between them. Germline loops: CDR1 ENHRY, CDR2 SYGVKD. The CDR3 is CAIRDAESGELFF. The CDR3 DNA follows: TGTGCCATCAGAGATGCGGAGAGCGGGGAGCTGTTTTTT.

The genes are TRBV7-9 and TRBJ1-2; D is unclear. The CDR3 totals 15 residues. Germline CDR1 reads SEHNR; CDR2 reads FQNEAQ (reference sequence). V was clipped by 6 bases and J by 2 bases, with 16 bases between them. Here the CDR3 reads CASSYYGHRNYGYTF. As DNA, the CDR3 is TGTGCCAGCAGTTATTACGGGCACCGGAACTATGGCTACACCTTC.

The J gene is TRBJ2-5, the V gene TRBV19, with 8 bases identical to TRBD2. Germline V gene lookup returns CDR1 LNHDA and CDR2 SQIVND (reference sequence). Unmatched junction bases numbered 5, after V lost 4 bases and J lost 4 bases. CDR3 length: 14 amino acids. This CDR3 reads CASSTSGSLETQYF. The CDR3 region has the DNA TGTGCCAGTAGTACCAGCGGGAGTCTAGAGACCCAGTACTTC.

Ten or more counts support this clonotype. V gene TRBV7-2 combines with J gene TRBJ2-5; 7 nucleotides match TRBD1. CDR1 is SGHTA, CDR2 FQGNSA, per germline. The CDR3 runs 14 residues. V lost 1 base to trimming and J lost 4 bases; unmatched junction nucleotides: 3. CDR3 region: CASSLGGQSETQYF. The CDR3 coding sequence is TGTGCCAGCAGCTTAGGGGGACAGTCAGAGACCCAGTACTTC. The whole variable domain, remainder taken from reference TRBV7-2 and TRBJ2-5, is GAGVSQSPSNKVTEKGKDVELRCDPISGHTALYWYRQSLGQGLEFLIYFQGNSAPDKSGLPSDRFSAERTGGSVSTLTIQRTQQEDSAVYLCASSLGGQSETQYFGPGTRLLVL.

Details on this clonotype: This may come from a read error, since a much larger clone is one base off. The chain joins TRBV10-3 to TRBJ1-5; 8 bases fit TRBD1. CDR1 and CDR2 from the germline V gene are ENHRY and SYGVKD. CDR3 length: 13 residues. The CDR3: CASSQQGDQPQHF. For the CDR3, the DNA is TGTGCCAGCAGTCAACAGGGGGATCAGCCCCAGCATTTT.

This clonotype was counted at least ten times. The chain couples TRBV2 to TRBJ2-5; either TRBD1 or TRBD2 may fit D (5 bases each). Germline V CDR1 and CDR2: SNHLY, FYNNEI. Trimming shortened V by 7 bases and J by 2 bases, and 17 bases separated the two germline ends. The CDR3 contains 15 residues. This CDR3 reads CASNEGLGVQETQYF. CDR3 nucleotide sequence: TGTGCCAGCAACGAGGGGCTTGGGGTACAAGAGACCCAGTACTTC.